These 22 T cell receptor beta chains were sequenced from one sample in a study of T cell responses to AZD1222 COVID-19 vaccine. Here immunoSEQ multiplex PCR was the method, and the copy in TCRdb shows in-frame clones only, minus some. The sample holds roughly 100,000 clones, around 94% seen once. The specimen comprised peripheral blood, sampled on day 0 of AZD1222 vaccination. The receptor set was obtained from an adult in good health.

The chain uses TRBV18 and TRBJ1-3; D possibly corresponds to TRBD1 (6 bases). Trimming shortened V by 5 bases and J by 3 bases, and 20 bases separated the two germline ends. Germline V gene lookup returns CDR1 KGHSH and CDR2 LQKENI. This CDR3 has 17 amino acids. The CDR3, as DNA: TGTGCCAGCTCAAATGTCGTGAAACAGGGATTTGGAAACACCATATATTTT. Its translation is CASSNVVKQGFGNTIYF.

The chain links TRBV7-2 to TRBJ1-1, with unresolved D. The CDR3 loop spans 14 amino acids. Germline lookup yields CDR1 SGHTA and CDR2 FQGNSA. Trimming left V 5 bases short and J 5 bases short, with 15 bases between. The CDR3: CASSLRALRTEAFF. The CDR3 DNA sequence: TGTGCCAGCAGCCTCCGGGCCCTCCGTACTGAAGCTTTCTTT.

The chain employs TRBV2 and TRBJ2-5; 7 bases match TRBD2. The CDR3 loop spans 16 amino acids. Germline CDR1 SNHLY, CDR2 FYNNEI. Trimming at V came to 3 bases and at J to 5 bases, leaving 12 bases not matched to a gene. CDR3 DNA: TGTGCCAGCAGTGAGGTAATACGCGGGAGTCGCGAGACCCAGTACTTC. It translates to CASSEVIRGSRETQYF.

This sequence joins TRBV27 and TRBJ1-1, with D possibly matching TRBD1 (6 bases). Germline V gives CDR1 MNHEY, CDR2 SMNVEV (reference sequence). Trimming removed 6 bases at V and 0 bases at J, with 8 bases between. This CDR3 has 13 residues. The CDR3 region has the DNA TGTGCCAGCAGATGGACAGTGAACACTGAAGCTTTCTTT. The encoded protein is CASRWTVNTEAFF.

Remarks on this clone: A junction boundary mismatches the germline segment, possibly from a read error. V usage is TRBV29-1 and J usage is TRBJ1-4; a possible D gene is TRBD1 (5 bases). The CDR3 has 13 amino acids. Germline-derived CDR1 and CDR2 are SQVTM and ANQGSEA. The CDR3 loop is CSVVGQGNAKLFF. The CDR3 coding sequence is TGCAGCGTTGTTGGTCAGGGTAATGCAAAACTGTTTTTT.

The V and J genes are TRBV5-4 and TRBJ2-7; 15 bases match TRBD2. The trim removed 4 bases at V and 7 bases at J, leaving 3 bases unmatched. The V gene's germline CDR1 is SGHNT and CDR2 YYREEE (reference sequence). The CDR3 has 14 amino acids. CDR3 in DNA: TGTGCCAGCAGCCCGGGACTAGCGGGAGGAGAGCAGTACTTC. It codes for CASSPGLAGGEQYF.

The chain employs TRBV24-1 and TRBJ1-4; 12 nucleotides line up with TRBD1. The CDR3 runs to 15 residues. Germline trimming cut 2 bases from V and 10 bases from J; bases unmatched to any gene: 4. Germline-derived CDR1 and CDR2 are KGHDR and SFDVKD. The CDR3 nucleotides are TGTGCCACCAGTGATTCCGGGACAGGGGGCAGAAAACTGTTTTTT. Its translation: CATSDSGTGGRKLFF.

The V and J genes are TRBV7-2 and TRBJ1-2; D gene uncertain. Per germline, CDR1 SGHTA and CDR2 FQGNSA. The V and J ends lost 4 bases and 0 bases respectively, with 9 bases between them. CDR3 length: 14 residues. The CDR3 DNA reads TGTGCCAGCAGCTCAACGGATGCTAACTATGGCTACACCTTC. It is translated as CASSSTDANYGYTF.

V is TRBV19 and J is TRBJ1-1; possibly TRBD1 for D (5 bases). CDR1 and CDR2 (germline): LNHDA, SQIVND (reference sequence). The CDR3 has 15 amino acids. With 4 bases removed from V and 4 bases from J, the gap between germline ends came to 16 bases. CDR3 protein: CASSTLGGGFTEAFF. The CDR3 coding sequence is TGTGCCAGTAGTACCCTGGGGGGGGGTTTCACTGAAGCTTTCTTT.

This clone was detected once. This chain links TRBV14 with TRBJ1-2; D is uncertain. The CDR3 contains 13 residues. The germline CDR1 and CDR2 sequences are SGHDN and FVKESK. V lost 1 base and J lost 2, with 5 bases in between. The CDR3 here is CASSQARNYGYTF. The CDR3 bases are TGTGCCAGCAGCCAAGCCAGGAACTATGGCTACACCTTC. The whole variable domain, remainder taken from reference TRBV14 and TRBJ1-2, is EAGVTQFPSHSVIEKGQTVTLRCDPISGHDNLYWYRRVMGKEIKFLLHFVKESKQDESGMPNNRFLAERTGGTYSTLKVQPAELEDSGVYFCASSQARNYGYTFGSGTRLTVV.

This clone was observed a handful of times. The CDR3 protein is CASSPHRGADTQYF. The CDR3 coding sequence is TGTGCCAGCAGCCCCCACAGGGGCGCAGATACGCAGTATTTT. The genes are TRBV11-3 and TRBJ2-3; 7 nucleotides align to TRBD1. J lost 4 bases, V lost 5 bases, and 6 bases had no gene match. The CDR3 sequence is 14 residues long. From germline, CDR1 is SGHNT and CDR2 YENEEA.

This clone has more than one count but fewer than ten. As DNA, the CDR3 is TGTGCCAGTATTGGACAGGGCAACTATGGCTACACCTTC. This gives the protein CASIGQGNYGYTF. The chain has TRBV19 and TRBJ1-2, with TRBD1 identical over 8 bases. Germline CDR1 is LNHDA and CDR2 is SQIVND (reference sequence). J lost 2 bases, V lost 7 bases, and 3 bases had no gene match. The CDR3 is 13 amino acids.

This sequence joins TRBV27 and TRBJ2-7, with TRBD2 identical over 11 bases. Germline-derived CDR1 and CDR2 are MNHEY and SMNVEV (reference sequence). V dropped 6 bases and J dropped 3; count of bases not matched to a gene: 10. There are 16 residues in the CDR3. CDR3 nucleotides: TGTGCCAGCAGGAGCGGGACTAGCGGTCCACTCTACGAGCAGTACTTC. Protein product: CASRSGTSGPLYEQYF.

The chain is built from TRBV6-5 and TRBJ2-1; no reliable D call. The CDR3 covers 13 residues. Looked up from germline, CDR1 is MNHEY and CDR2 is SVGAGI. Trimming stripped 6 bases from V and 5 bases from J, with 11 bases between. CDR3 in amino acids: CASSSTENNEQFF. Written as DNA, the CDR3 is TGTGCCAGCAGCTCCACAGAAAACAATGAGCAGTTCTTC.

The DNA for the CDR3 is TGTGCCAGCAGCCCCCTAGCGGCCTACGAGCAGTACTTC. Protein product: CASSPLAAYEQYF. This chain connects TRBV7-2 to TRBJ2-7; 7 nucleotides line up with TRBD2. Germline V gene sequence: CDR1 SGHTA, CDR2 FQGNSA. CDR3 length: 13 residues. The J segment lost 2 bases and the V segment lost 5 bases, leaving 3 bases of the junction unmatched.

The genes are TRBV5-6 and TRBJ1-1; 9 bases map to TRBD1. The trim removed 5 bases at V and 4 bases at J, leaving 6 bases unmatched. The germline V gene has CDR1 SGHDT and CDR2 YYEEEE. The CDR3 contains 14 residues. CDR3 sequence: CASRPWDRVTEAFF. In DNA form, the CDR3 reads TGTGCCAGCAGACCGTGGGACAGGGTCACTGAAGCTTTCTTT.

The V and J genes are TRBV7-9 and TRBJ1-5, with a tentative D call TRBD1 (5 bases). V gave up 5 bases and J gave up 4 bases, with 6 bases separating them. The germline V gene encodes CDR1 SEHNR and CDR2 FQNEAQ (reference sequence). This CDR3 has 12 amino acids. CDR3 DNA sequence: TGTGCCAGCAGCGAGGGGAATCAGCCCCAGCATTTT. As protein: CASSEGNQPQHF.

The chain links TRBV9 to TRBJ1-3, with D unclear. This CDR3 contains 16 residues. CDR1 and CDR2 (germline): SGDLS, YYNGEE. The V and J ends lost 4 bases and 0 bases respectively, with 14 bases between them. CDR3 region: CASSSSKTRSGNTIYF. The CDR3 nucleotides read TGTGCCAGCAGCTCCTCCAAAACTCGCTCTGGAAACACCATATATTTT. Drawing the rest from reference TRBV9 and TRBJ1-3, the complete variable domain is DSGVTQTPKHLITATGQRVTLRCSPRSGDLSVYWYQQSLDQGLQFLIQYYNGEERAKGNILERFSAQQFPDLHSELNLSSLELGDSALYFCASSSSKTRSGNTIYFGEGSWLTVV.

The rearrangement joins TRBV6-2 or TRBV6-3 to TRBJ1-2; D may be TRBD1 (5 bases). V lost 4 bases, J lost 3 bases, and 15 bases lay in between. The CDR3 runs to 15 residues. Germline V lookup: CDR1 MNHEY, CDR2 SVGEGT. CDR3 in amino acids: CASSSGRAQYYGYTF. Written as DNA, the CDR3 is TGTGCCAGCAGTTCGGGCAGGGCCCAATACTATGGCTACACCTTC.

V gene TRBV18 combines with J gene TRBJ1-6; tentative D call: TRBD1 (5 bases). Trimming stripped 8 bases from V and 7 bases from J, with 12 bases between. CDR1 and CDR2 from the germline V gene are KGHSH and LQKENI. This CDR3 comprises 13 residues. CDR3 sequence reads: CASRRVGNSPLHF. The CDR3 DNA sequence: TGTGCCAGCCGCAGGGTAGGAAATTCACCCCTCCACTTT. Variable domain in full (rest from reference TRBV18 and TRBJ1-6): NAGVMQNPRHLVRRRGQEARLRCSPMKGHSHVYWYRQLPEEGLKFMVYLQKENIIDESGMPKERFSAEFPKEGPSILRIQQVVRGDSAAYFCASRRVGNSPLHFGNGTRLTVT.

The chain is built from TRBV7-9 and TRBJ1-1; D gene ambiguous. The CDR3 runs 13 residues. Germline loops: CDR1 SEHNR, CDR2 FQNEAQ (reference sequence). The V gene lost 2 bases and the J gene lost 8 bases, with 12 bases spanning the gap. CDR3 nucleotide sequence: TGTGCCAGCAGCTTAACCGGACGGGAGGAAGCTTTCTTT. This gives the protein CASSLTGREEAFF. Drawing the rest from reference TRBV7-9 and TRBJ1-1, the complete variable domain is DTGVSQNPRHKITKRGQNVTFRCDPISEHNRLYWYRQTLGQGPEFLTYFQNEAQLEKSRLLSDRFSAERPKGSFSTLEIQRTEQGDSAMYLCASSLTGREEAFFGQGTRLTVV.

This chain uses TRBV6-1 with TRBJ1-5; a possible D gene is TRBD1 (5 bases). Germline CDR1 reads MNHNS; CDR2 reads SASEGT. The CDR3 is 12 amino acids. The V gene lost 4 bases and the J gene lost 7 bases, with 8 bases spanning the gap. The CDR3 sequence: CASSGGEQPQHF. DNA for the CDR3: TGTGCCAGCAGTGGGGGGGAACAGCCCCAGCATTTT.